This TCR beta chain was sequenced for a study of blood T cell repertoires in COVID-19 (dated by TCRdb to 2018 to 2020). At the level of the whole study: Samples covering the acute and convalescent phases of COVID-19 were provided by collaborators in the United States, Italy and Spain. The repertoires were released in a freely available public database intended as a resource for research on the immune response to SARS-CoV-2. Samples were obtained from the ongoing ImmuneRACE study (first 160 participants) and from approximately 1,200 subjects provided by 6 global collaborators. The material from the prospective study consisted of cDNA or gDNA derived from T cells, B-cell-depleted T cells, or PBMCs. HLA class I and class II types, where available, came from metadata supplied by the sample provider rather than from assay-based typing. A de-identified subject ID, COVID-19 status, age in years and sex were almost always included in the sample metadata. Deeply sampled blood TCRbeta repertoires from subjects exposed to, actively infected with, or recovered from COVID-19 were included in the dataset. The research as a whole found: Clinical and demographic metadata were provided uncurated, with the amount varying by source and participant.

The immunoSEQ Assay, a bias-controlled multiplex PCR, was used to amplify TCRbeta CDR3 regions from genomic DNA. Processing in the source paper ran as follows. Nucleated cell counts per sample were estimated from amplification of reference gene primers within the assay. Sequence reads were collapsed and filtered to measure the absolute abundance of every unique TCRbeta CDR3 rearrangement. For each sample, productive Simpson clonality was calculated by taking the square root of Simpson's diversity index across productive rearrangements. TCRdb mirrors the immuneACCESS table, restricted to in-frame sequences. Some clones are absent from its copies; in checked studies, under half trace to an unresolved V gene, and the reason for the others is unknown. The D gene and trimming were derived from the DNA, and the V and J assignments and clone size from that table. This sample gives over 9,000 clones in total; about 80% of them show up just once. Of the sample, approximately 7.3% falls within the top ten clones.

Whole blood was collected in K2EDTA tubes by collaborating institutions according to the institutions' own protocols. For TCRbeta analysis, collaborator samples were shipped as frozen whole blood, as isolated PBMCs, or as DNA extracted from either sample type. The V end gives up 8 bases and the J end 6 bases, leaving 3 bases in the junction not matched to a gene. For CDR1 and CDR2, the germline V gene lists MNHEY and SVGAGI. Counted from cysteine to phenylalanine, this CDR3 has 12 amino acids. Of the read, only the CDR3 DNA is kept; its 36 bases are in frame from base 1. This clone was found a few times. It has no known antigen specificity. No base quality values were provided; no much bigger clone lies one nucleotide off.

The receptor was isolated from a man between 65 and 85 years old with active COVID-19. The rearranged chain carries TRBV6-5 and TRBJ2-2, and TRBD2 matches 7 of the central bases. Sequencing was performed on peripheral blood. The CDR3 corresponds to CASGRAPGELFF. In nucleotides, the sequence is TGTGCCAGCGGGAGGGCCCCCGGGGAGCTGTTTTTT.